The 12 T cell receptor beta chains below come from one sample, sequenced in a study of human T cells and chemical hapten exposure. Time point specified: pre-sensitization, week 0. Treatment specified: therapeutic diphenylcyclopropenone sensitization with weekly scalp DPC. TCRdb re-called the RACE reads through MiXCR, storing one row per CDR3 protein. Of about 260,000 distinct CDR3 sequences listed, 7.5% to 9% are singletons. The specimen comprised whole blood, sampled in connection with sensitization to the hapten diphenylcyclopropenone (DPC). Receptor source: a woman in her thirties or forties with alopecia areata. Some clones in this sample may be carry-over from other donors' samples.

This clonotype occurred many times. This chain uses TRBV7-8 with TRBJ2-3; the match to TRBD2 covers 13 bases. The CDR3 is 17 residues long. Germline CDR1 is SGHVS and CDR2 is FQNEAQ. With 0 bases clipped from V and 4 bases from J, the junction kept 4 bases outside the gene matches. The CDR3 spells CASSLAGGLAGSDTQYF. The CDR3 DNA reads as TGTGCCAGCAGCTTAGCGGGGGGACTAGCGGGATCAGATACGCAGTATTTT. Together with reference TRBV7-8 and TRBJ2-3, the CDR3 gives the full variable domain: GAGVSQSPRYKVAKRGQDVALRCDPISGHVSLFWYQQALGQGPEFLTYFQNEAQLDKSGLPSDRFFAERPEGSVSTLKIQRTQQEDSAVYLCASSLAGGLAGSDTQYFGPGTRLTVL.

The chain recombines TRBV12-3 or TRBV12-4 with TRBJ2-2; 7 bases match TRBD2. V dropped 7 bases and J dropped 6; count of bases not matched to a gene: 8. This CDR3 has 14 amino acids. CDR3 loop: CASILGEGPGELFF. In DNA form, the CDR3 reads TGTGCCAGCATCCTAGGGGAGGGCCCCGGGGAGCTGTTTTTT.

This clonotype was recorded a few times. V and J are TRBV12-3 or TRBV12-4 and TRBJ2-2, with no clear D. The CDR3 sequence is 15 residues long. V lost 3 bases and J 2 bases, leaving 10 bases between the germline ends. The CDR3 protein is CASSFTTANTGELFF. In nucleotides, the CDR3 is TGTGCCAGCAGTTTCACGACGGCCAACACCGGGGAGCTGTTTTTT.

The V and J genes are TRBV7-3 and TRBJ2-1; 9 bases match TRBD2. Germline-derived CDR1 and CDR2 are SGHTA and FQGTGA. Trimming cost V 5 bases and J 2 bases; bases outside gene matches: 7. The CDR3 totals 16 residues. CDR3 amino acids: CASSDQGGRAYNEQFF. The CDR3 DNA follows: TGTGCCAGCAGCGATCAGGGCGGGAGGGCCTACAATGAGCAGTTCTTC.

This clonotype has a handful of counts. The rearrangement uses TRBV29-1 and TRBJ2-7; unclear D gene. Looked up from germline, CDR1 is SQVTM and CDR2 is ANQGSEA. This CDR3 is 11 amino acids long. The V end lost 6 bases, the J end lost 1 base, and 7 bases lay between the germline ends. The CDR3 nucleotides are TGCAGCGTCGCTCGGTCCTACGAGCAGTACTTC. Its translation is CSVARSYEQYF.

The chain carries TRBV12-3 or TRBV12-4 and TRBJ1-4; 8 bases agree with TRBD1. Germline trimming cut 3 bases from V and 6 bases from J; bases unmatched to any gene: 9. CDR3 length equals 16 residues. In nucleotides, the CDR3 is TGTGCCAGCAGTTTGGGACAGGCCACGATTGATGAAAAACTGTTTTTT. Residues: CASSLGQATIDEKLFF.

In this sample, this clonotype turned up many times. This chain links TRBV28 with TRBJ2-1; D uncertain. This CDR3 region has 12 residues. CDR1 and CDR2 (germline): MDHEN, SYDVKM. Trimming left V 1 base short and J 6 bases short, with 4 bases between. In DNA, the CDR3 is TGTGCCAGCAGTTTATTCTTCAATGAGCAGTTCTTC. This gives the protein CASSLFFNEQFF. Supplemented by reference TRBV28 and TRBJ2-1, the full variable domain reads DVKVTQSSRYLVKRTGEKVFLECVQDMDHENMFWYRQDPGLGLRLIYFSYDVKMKEKGDIPEGYSVSREKKERFSLILESASTNQTSMYLCASSLFFNEQFFGPGTRLTVL.

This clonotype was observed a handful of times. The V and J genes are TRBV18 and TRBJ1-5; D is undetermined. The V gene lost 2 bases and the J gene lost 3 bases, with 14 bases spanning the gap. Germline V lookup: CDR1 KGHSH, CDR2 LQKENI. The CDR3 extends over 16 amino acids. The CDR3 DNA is TGTGCCAGCTCACCAATTGGAGCAGTACTCAATCAGCCCCAGCATTTT. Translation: CASSPIGAVLNQPQHF.

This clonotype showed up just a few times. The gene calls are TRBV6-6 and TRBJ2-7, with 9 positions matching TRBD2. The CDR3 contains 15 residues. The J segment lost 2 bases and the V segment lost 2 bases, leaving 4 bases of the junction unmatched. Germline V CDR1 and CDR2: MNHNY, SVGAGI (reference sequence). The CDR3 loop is CASSYALAGTYEQYF. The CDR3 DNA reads TGTGCCAGCAGTTACGCACTAGCGGGTACCTACGAGCAGTACTTC.

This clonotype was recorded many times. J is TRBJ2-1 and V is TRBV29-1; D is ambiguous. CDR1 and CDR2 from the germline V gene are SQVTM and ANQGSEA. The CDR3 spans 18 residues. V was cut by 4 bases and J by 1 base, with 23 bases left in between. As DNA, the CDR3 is TGCAGCGTTGTATCGGGTGGTGGAAATCCGCTTTCCTACAATGAGCAGTTCTTC. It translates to CSVVSGGGNPLSYNEQFF.

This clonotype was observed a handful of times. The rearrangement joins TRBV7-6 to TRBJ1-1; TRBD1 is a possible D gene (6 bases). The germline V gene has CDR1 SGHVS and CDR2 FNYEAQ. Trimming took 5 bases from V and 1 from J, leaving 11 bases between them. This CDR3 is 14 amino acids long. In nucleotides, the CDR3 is TGTGCCAGCAGCCCGCCGGACAGGAACACTGAAGCTTTCTTT. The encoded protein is CASSPPDRNTEAFF. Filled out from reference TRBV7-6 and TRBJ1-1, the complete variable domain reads GAGVSQSPRYKVTKRGQDVALRCDPISGHVSLYWYRQALGQGPEFLTYFNYEAQQDKSGLPNDRFSAERPEGSISTLTIQRTEQRDSAMYRCASSPPDRNTEAFFGQGTRLTVV.

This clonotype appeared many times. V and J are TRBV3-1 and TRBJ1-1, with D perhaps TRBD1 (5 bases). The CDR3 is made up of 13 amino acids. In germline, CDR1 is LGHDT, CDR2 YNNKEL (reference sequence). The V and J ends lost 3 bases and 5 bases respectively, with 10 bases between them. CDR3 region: CASSHSAGTEAFF. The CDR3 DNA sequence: TGTGCCAGCAGCCACAGCGCAGGGACTGAAGCTTTCTTT. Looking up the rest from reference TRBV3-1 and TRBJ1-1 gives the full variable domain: DTAVSQTPKYLVTQMGNDKSIKCEQNLGHDTMYWYKQDSKKFLKIMFSYNNKELIINETVPNRFSPKSPDKAHLNLHINSLELGDSAVYFCASSHSAGTEAFFGQGTRLTVV.